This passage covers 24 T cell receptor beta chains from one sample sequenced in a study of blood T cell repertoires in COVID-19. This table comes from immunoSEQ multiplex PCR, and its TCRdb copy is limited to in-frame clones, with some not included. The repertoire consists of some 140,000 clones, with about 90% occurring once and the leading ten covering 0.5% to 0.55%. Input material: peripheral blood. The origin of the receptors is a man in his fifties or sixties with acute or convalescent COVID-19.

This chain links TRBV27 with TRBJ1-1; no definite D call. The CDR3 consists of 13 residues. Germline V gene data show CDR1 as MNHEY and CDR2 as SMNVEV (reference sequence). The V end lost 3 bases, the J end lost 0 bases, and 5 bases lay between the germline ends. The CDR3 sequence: CASSFTLNTEAFF. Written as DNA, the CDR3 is TGTGCCAGCAGTTTTACTCTGAACACTGAAGCTTTCTTT.

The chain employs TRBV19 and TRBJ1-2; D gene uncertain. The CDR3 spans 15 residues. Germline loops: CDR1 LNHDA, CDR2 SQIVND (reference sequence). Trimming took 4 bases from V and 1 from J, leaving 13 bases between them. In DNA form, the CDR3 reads TGTGCCAGTAGTAGTTGGCAGGAATTTAACTATGGCTACACCTTC. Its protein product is CASSSWQEFNYGYTF.

The CDR3 spells CASSLNGGSETQYF. CDR3 nucleotide sequence: TGTGCCAGCAGCTTAAATGGAGGGTCAGAGACCCAGTACTTC. This chain uses TRBV7-3 with TRBJ2-5, with D possibly being TRBD2 (6 bases). Trimming took off 1 base at V and 4 bases at J, with 10 bases between the two ends. CDR1 and CDR2 (germline): SGHTA, FQGTGA. The CDR3 length is 14 residues.

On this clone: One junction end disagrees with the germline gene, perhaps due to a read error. The CDR3 protein is CASSIAGQGTGNTIYF. Written as DNA, the CDR3 is TGTGCCAGCAGCATAGCGGGACAGGGGACTGGAAACACCATATATTTT. The chain has TRBV7-2 and TRBJ1-3; 10 nucleotides line up with TRBD1. CDR1 is SGHTA and CDR2 is FQGNSA in the germline V gene. The CDR3 covers 16 residues. Complete variable domain (other parts from reference TRBV7-2 and TRBJ1-3): GAGVSQSPSNKVTEKGKDVELRCDPISGHTALYWYRQSLGQGLEFLIYFQGNSAPDKSGLPSDRFSAERTGGSVSTLTIQRTQQEDSAVYLCASSIAGQGTGNTIYFGEGSWLTVV.

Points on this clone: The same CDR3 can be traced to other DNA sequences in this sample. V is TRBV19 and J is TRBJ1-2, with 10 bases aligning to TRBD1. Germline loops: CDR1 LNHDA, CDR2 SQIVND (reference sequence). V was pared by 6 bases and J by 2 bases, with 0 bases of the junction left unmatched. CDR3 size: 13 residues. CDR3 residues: CASRGQGNYGYTF. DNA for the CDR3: TGTGCCAGTAGGGGACAGGGGAACTATGGCTACACCTTC.

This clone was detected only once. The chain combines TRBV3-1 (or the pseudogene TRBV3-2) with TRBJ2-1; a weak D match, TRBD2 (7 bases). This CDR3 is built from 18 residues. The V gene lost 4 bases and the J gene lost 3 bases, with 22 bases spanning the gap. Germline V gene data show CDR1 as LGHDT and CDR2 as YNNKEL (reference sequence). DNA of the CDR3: TGTGCCAGCAGCCGGGGGGCTGTCGGGAGGCCCTACTACAATGAGCAGTTCTTC. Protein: CASSRGAVGRPYYNEQFF.

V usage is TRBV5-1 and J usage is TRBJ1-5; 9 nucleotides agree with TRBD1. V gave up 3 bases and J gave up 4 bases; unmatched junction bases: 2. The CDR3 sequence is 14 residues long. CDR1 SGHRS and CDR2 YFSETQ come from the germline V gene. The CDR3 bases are TGCGCCAGCAGCTCCGGGACAGGGAATCAGCCCCAGCATTTT. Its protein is CASSSGTGNQPQHF.

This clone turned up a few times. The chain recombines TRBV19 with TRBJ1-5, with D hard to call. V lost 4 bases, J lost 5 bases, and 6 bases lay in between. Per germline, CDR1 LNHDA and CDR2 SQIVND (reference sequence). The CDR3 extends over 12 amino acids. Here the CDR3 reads CASSKIDQPQHF. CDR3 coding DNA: TGTGCCAGTAGTAAAATCGATCAGCCCCAGCATTTT.

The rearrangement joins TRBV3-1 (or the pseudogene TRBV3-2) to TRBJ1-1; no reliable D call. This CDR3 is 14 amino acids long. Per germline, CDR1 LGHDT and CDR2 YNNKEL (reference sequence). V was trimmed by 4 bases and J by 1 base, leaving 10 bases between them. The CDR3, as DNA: TGTGCCAGCAGCCCAATGAGGGAGAACACTGAAGCTTTCTTT. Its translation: CASSPMRENTEAFF.

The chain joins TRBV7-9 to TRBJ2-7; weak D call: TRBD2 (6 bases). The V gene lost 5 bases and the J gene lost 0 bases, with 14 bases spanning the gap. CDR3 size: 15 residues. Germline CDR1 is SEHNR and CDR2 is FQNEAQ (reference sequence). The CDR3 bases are TGTGCCAGCAGCCCACCAGCGGGTAGCTCCTACGAGCAGTACTTC. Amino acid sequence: CASSPPAGSSYEQYF.

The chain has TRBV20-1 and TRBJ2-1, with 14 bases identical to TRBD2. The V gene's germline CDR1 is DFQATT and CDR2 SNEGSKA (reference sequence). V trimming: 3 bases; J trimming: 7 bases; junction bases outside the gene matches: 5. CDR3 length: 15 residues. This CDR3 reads CSASGLAGGWNEQFF. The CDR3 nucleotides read TGCAGTGCTAGTGGACTAGCGGGGGGTTGGAATGAGCAGTTCTTC.

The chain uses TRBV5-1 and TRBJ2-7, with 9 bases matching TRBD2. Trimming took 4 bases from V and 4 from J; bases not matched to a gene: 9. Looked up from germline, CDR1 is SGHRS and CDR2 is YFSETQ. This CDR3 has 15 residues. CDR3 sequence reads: CASSVLAGREYEQYF. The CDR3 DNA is TGCGCCAGCAGCGTCCTAGCGGGACGGGAGTACGAGCAGTACTTC.

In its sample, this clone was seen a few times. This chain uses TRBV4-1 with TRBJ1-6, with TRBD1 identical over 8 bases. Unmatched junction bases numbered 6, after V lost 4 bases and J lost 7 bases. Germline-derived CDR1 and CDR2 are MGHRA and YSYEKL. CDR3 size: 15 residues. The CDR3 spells CASSLIRTGNSPLHF. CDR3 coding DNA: TGCGCCAGCAGCCTAATTCGGACAGGGAATTCACCCCTCCACTTT.

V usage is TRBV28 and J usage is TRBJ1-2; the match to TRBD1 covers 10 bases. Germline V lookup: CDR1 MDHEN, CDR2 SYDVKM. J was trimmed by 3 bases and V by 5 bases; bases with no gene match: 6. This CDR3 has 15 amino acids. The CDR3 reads CASSPWTGGDYGYTF. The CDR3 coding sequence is TGTGCCAGCAGTCCTTGGACAGGGGGTGACTATGGCTACACCTTC.

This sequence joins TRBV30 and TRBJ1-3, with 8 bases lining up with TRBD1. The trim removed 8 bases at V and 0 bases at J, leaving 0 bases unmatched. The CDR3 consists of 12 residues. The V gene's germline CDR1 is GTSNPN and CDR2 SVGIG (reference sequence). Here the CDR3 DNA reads TGTGCCCAGGGGGCCTCTGGAAACACCATATATTTT. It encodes CAQGASGNTIYF.

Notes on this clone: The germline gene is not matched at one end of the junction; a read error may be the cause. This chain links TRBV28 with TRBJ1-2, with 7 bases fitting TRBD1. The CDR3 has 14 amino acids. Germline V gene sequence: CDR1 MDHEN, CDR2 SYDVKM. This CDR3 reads CANSLPGQAGGYTF. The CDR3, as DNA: TGTGCCAACAGTTTACCCGGACAGGCGGGGGGCTACACCTTC.

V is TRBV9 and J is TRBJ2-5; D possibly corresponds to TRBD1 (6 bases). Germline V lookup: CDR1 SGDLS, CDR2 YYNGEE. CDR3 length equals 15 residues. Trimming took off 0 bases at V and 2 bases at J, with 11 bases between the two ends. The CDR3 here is CASSVAWGRQETQYF. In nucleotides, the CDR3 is TGTGCCAGCAGCGTAGCTTGGGGGCGGCAAGAGACCCAGTACTTC.

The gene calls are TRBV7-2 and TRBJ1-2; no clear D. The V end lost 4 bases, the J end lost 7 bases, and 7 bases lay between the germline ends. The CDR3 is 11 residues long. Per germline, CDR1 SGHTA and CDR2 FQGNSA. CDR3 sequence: CASSSRFGYTF. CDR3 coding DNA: TGTGCCAGCAGCTCTCGGTTTGGCTACACCTTC.

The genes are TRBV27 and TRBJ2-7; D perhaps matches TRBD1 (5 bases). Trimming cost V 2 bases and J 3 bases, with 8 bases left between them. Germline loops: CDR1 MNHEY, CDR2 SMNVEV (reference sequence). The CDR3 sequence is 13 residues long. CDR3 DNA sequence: TGTGCCAGCAGTTTAGGGGCTGGCTACGAGCAGTACTTC. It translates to CASSLGAGYEQYF.

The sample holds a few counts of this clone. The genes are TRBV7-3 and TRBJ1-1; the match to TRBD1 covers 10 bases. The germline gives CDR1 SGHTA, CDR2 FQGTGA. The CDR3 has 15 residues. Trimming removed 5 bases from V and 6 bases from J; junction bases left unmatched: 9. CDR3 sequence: CASSQIPGQGSEAFF. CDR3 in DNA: TGTGCCAGCAGCCAAATCCCGGGACAGGGGTCTGAAGCTTTCTTT. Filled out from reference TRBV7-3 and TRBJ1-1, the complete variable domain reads GAGVSQTPSNKVTEKGKYVELRCDPISGHTALYWYRQSLGQGPEFLIYFQGTGAADDSGLPNDRFFAVRPEGSVSTLKIQRTERGDSAVYLCASSQIPGQGSEAFFGQGTRLTVV.

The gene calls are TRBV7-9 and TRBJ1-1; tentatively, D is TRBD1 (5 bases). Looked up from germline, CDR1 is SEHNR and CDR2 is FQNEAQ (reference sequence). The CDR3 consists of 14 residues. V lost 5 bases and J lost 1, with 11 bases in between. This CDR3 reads CASSPRGKNTEAFF. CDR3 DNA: TGTGCCAGCAGCCCTAGGGGCAAGAACACTGAAGCTTTCTTT.

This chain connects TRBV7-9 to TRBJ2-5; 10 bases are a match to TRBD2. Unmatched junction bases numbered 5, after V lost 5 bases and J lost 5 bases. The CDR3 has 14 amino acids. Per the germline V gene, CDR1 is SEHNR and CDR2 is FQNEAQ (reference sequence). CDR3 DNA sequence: TGTGCCAGCAGCCCCGGGACTAGCGCTGAGACCCAGTACTTC. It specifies CASSPGTSAETQYF.

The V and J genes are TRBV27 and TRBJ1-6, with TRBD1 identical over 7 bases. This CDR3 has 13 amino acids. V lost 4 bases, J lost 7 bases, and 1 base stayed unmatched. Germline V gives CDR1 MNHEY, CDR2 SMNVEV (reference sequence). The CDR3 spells CASSWDSNSPLHF. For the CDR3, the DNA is TGTGCCAGCAGTTGGGACAGCAATTCACCCCTCCACTTT.

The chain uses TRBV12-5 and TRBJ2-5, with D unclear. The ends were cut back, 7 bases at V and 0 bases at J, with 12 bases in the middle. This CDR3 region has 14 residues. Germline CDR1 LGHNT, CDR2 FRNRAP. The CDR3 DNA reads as TGTGCTAGTGCCGCCCCTCAGGACCAAGAGACCCAGTACTTC. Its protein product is CASAAPQDQETQYF.